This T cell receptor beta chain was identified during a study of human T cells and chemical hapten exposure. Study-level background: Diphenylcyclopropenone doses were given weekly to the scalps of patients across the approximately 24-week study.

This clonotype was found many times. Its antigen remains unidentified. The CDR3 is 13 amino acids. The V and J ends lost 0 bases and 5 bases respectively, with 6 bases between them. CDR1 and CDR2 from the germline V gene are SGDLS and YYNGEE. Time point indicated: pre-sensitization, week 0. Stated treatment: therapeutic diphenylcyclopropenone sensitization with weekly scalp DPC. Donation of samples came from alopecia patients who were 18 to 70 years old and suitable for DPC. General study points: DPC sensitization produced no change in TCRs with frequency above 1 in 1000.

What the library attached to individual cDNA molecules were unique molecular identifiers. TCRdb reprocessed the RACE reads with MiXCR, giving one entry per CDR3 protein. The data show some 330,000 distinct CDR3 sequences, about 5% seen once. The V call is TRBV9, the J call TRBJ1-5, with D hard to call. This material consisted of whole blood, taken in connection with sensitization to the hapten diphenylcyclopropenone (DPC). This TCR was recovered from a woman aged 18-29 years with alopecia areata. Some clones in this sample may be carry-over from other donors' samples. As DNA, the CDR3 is TGTGCCAGCAGCGTAGGTTGGGATCAGCCCCAGCATTTT. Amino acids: CASSVGWDQPQHF.